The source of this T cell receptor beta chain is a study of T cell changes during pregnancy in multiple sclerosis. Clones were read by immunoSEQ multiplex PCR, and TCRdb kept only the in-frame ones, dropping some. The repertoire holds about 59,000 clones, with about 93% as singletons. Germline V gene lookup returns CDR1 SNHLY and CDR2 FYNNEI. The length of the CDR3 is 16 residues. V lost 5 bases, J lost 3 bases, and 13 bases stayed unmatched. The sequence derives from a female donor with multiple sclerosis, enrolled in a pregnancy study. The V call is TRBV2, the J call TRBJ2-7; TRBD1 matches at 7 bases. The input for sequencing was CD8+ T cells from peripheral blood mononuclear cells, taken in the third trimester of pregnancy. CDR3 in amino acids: CASSTGVVIGIYEQYF. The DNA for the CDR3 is TGTGCCAGCAGTACAGGGGTAGTCATTGGGATCTACGAGCAGTACTTC. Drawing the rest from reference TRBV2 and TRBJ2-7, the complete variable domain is EPEVTQTPSHQVTQMGQEVILRCVPISNHLYFYWYRQILGQKVEFLVSFYNNEISEKSEIFDDQFSVERPDGSNFTLKIRSTKLEDSAMYFCASSTGVVIGIYEQYFGPGTRLTVT.